The 21 T cell receptor beta chains listed next were all sequenced from one sample in a study of cytomegalovirus exposure and HLA in healthy donors. The data were produced by immunoSEQ multiplex PCR, yet TCRdb's version contains in-frame clones alone and is incomplete. The sample records about 200,000 clones, about 81% being singletons. The sample was PBMCs. These receptor sequences come from a woman aged 25 to 39 in good health and CMV-seronegative.

This clone showed up just a few times. The V and J genes are TRBV19 and TRBJ1-2; maybe TRBD1 (6 bases). V was trimmed by 5 bases and J by 4 bases, leaving 17 bases between them. The germline V gene has CDR1 LNHDA and CDR2 SQIVND (reference sequence). The CDR3 extends over 15 amino acids. The CDR3 DNA follows: TGTGCCAGTAGTGCGAAACAGGGACCTAGCTATGGCTACACCTTC. As protein: CASSAKQGPSYGYTF.

The V and J genes are TRBV10-2 and TRBJ2-5; 9 nucleotides line up with TRBD2. This CDR3 contains 16 residues. With 6 bases clipped from V and 7 bases from J, the junction kept 15 bases outside the gene matches. Germline CDR1 and CDR2: WSHSY and SAAADI. The CDR3 loop reads CASRLAGASQAGTQYF. CDR3 in DNA: TGCGCCAGCAGACTAGCGGGTGCATCTCAGGCGGGGACCCAGTACTTC.

The chain recombines TRBV2 with TRBJ2-7; 7 nucleotides match TRBD1. The length of the CDR3 is 15 residues. CDR1 and CDR2 (germline): SNHLY, FYNNEI. The J segment lost 2 bases and the V segment lost 9 bases, leaving 13 bases of the junction unmatched. Written as DNA, the CDR3 is TGTGCCAGTCGTGAGGGGGCAGAAAGGACCTACGAGCAGTACTTC. Its protein is CASREGAERTYEQYF.

The J gene is TRBJ2-7, the V gene TRBV4-1; D unclear. This CDR3 contains 16 residues. Germline-derived CDR1 and CDR2 are MGHRA and YSYEKL. V shed 4 bases and J shed 0 bases, with 16 bases lying between them. Written as DNA, the CDR3 is TGCGCCAGCAGCCTTGGCCCCGTTTCTGGCTCCTACGAGCAGTACTTC. Its protein is CASSLGPVSGSYEQYF.

V and J are TRBV10-3 and TRBJ2-7; D remains ambiguous. The CDR3 totals 11 residues. V was clipped by 2 bases and J by 5 bases, with 4 bases between them. Per germline, CDR1 ENHRY and CDR2 SYGVKD. The CDR3 bases are TGTGCCATCAGTGAGCGTAACGAGCAGTACTTC. Protein sequence: CAISERNEQYF.

The chain employs TRBV13 and TRBJ1-1; D not resolved. The V end was cut by 5 bases, the J end by 0 bases, with 7 bases between. The CDR3 has 13 amino acids. Germline V gives CDR1 PRHDT, CDR2 FYEKMQ (reference sequence). The CDR3 DNA reads as TGTGCCAGCAGCCTGCAGGTGAACACTGAAGCTTTCTTT. Amino acids: CASSLQVNTEAFF.

The chain is built from TRBV7-9 and TRBJ2-6; D gene unclear. V was trimmed by 5 bases and J by 2 bases, leaving 10 bases between them. Germline lookup yields CDR1 SEHNR and CDR2 FQNEAQ (reference sequence). The CDR3 has 15 residues. The CDR3 is CASSPAVPGANVLTF. The CDR3 nucleotides read TGTGCCAGCAGCCCGGCGGTGCCTGGGGCCAACGTCCTGACTTTC.

The CDR3: CASGWGGPTDTQYF. The CDR3 region has the DNA TGTGCCAGCGGATGGGGCGGACCCACAGATACGCAGTATTTT. The gene calls are TRBV2 and TRBJ2-3; perhaps TRBD1 as D (5 bases). This CDR3 region has 14 residues. Per the germline V gene, CDR1 is SNHLY and CDR2 is FYNNEI. Between the trimmed V and J ends, which lost 8 bases and 2 bases, there was a span of 14 bases.

V is TRBV2 and J is TRBJ1-1; 7 bases align to TRBD1. V was clipped by 8 bases and J by 2 bases; unmatched bases: 11. CDR3 size: 15 residues. Germline V gene lookup returns CDR1 SNHLY and CDR2 FYNNEI. The CDR3 loop reads CASGRLRGLNTEAFF. The CDR3, as DNA: TGTGCCAGCGGACGTCTCAGGGGGTTAAACACTGAAGCTTTCTTT.

V usage is TRBV18 and J usage is TRBJ2-5, with D uncertain. This CDR3 region has 14 residues. The V gene's germline CDR1 is KGHSH and CDR2 LQKENI. V lost 3 bases, J lost 0 bases, and 8 bases lay in between. The CDR3 spells CASSPLENQETQYF. CDR3 DNA: TGTGCCAGCTCACCCCTAGAGAACCAAGAGACCCAGTACTTC.

There are a few counts of this clone. This chain joins TRBV5-1 and TRBJ1-2; the match to TRBD1 covers 7 bases. Germline CDR1 is SGHRS and CDR2 is YFSETQ. Losses at the gene ends were 0 bases for V and 3 bases for J; bases not matched to a gene: 8. This CDR3 contains 16 residues. The CDR3 here is CASSLAPGRGDYGYTF. The CDR3 nucleotides are TGCGCCAGCAGCTTGGCCCCGGGCAGGGGGGACTATGGCTACACCTTC.

The J gene is TRBJ2-7, the V gene TRBV5-8; D ambiguous. The V and J ends lost 1 base and 3 bases respectively, with 8 bases between them. CDR3 size: 13 residues. Germline V gene sequence: CDR1 SGHTS, CDR2 YDEGEE. The CDR3 DNA sequence: TGTGCCAGCAGCTTGCACGGAGTCTACGAGCAGTACTTC. It yields the protein CASSLHGVYEQYF.

The chain employs TRBV5-1 and TRBJ2-1; 16 nucleotides agree with TRBD2. J was trimmed by 4 bases and V by 8 bases; bases with no gene match: 6. This CDR3 region has 16 residues. Germline loops: CDR1 SGHRS, CDR2 YFSETQ. CDR3 bases: TGCGCCAGGGGGACTAGCGGGAGGGCCTTGTACAATGAGCAGTTCTTC. This sequence encodes CARGTSGRALYNEQFF.

V gene TRBV6-4 combines with J gene TRBJ2-7; D gene uncertain. V lost 0 bases and J 1 base, leaving 7 bases between the germline ends. Germline loops: CDR1 MRHNA, CDR2 SNTAGT. The CDR3 is 14 residues long. Here the CDR3 DNA reads TGTGCCAGCAGTGACTCGCCAGAATCCTACGAGCAGTACTTC. This sequence encodes CASSDSPESYEQYF.

This clone was observed once. V usage is TRBV19 and J usage is TRBJ1-1; possibly TRBD1 for D (5 bases). CDR1 is LNHDA, CDR2 SQIVND, per germline (reference sequence). Trimming stripped 8 bases from V and 0 bases from J, with 13 bases between. The CDR3 is 14 amino acids. CDR3 DNA sequence: TGTGCCAGTGCCCGACAGTCATTGAACACTGAAGCTTTCTTT. Translating it yields CASARQSLNTEAFF.

Here the CDR3 reads CASSLTPGQGGAGELFF. The CDR3 nucleotides read TGTGCCAGCAGTTTAACTCCGGGGCAGGGAGGGGCCGGGGAGCTGTTTTTT. V usage is TRBV28 and J usage is TRBJ2-2; 7 nucleotides line up with TRBD2. Germline loops: CDR1 MDHEN, CDR2 SYDVKM. After removal of 2 bases from V and 6 bases from J, the junction contained 12 bases not matched to a gene. CDR3 length: 17 amino acids.

This chain links TRBV27 with TRBJ1-1, with no clear D. V gave up 8 bases and J gave up 8 bases, with 15 bases separating them. The CDR3 runs 12 residues. In germline, CDR1 is MNHEY, CDR2 SMNVEV (reference sequence). The CDR3 reads CASGTGGKEAFF. The DNA of the CDR3 is TGTGCCAGCGGAACCGGAGGAAAAGAAGCTTTCTTT.

The chain links TRBV19 to TRBJ2-1; possibly TRBD2 for D (5 bases). The V and J ends lost 3 bases and 6 bases respectively, with 12 bases between them. The germline CDR1 and CDR2 sequences are LNHDA and SQIVND (reference sequence). The CDR3 has 14 residues. The CDR3 loop reads CASSISSRSNEQFF. In nucleotides, the CDR3 is TGTGCCAGTAGTATCTCTAGCAGGAGCAATGAGCAGTTCTTC.

The chain combines TRBV15 with TRBJ2-7, with 10 bases fitting TRBD1. Losses at the gene ends were 3 bases for V and 4 bases for J; bases not matched to a gene: 6. CDR3 length: 15 residues. CDR1 is LNHNV, CDR2 YYDKDF, per germline (reference sequence). CDR3 region: CATSRAGQGVYEQYF. Written as DNA, the CDR3 is TGTGCCACCAGCAGGGCTGGACAGGGGGTTTACGAGCAGTACTTC.

J is TRBJ1-2 and V is TRBV28; 10 nucleotides line up with TRBD1. V was pared by 10 bases and J by 3 bases, with 5 bases of the junction left unmatched. The CDR3 sequence is 13 residues long. Germline CDR1 MDHEN, CDR2 SYDVKM. The CDR3 is CAIRDRGYYGYTF. In nucleotides, the CDR3 is TGTGCCATCCGGGACAGGGGATACTATGGCTACACCTTC.

The chain has TRBV2 and TRBJ2-4; D is ambiguous. Germline CDR1 reads SNHLY; CDR2 reads FYNNEI. CDR3 length equals 13 residues. Between the trimmed V and J ends, which lost 7 bases and 1 base, there was a span of 8 bases. The CDR3 nucleotides are TGTGCCAGCAAGTTGGGCGCCAAAAACATTCAGTACTTC. This codes for CASKLGAKNIQYF.